The T cell receptor beta chain described here comes from a study of T cell changes during pregnancy in multiple sclerosis (dated by TCRdb to about 2019). Broadly, across the study: The study examined how the T cell repertoire changed over the course of pregnancy in women with multiple sclerosis.

In the germline V gene (reference sequence), CDR1 corresponds to LNHDA and CDR2 to SQIVND. Inclusive of the bounding cysteine and phenylalanine, the CDR3 is 12 residues long. Only the CDR3 DNA is retained, 36 bases long and in frame from the first base. Germline trimming: 10 bases from V, 4 bases from J; junction bases outside gene matches: 6. This clone was counted once. This receptor's antigen is unknown. Base qualities were left out, and no much larger clone turns up one base away. Library construction relied on the immunoSEQ multiplex PCR assay. TCRdb limited this immuneACCESS table to in-frame rearrangements with V and J called. A share of clones is missing; checked studies link under half to unresolved V genes, and the rest is unexplained. The sample contains about 68,000 clones, 75% to 95% of them found a single time. The top ten clones comprise more than 1.4% of the sample.

This clonotype was obtained from a female donor with multiple sclerosis, enrolled in a pregnancy study. Sequencing used peripheral blood, obtained in the third trimester of pregnancy. The receptor chain draws on TRBV19 and TRBJ1-2; 7 middle bases align to TRBD1. The DNA sequence is given as TGTGCCACCACGACAGGGCCCTATGGCTACACCTTC. Translated, this gives CATTTGPYGYTF.